This TCR beta chain is drawn from a study of monozygotic twins with inflammatory bowel disease. Study-level points and caveats: None of the different T cell subtypes could be distinguished from one another.

In regard to this clonotype: The antigen is undetermined.

Each TCR library used about 3,600 ng of total RNA. Investigators made cDNA in eight separate reactions per sample. Template switching incorporated UMIs with a 6-nucleotide sample barcode. TCRdb reprocessed the 5' RACE reads and stores each CDR3 protein as one record, lacking DNA. This listing includes around 380,000 distinct CDR3 sequences. This CDR3 region has 12 residues. Looked up from germline, CDR1 is KGHSH and CDR2 is LQKENI. The chain employs TRBV18 and TRBJ1-1. The source material was blood. This TCR was recovered from a human donor with ulcerative colitis or Crohn's disease, or a healthy co-twin of an affected twin (not recorded which). Here the CDR3 reads CASSALNTEAFF.